The 32 T cell receptor beta chains below were found in one sample sequenced in a study of T cell responses to AZD1222 COVID-19 vaccine. Produced via immunoSEQ multiplex PCR; TCRdb's table is partial and in-frame only. The sample holds some 180,000 clones; roughly 90% are singletons and the top ten take about 1.7%. The material was peripheral blood, obtained 28 days after the second AZD1222 dose. These receptor sequences come from an adult who received the AZD1222 COVID-19 vaccine.

The CDR3 DNA sequence: TGTGCCAGCAGCCTTGGGAGCTCTGGAAACACCATATATTTT. Amino acids: CASSLGSSGNTIYF. The gene calls are TRBV3-1 (or the pseudogene TRBV3-2) and TRBJ1-3; D not resolved. This CDR3 contains 14 residues. Trimming shortened V by 4 bases and J by 0 bases, and 7 bases separated the two germline ends. CDR1 and CDR2 from the germline V gene are LGHDT and YNNKEL (reference sequence).

This clone was picked up one time. The V call is TRBV7-3, the J call TRBJ2-3; 9 nucleotides agree with TRBD2. V was clipped by 1 base and J by 4 bases; unmatched bases: 6. Germline V lookup: CDR1 SGHTA, CDR2 FQGTGA. CDR3 size: 16 residues. CDR3 amino acids: CASSLSSGGGADTQYF. The CDR3 DNA reads TGTGCCAGCAGCTTAAGTAGCGGGGGAGGGGCAGATACGCAGTATTTT.

The chain links TRBV4-1 to TRBJ2-7, with TRBD1 as a possible D gene (5 bases). The CDR3 length is 15 residues. Germline CDR1 is MGHRA and CDR2 is YSYEKL. V gave up 0 bases and J gave up 2 bases, with 11 bases separating them. CDR3 sequence (DNA): TGCGCCAGCAGCCAAGATAGGACGGACACCTACGAGCAGTACTTC. Translation gives CASSQDRTDTYEQYF.

In this sample, this clone turned up once. The rearrangement uses TRBV12-5 and TRBJ2-1; D call uncertain. Germline assignment: CDR1 LGHNT and CDR2 FRNRAP. This CDR3 comprises 12 residues. The ends were cut back, 2 bases at V and 6 bases at J, with 5 bases in the middle. The CDR3 protein is CASGLLLNEQFF. In DNA, the CDR3 is TGTGCTAGTGGTTTGTTGCTCAATGAGCAGTTCTTC. Full variable domain (missing parts from reference TRBV12-5 and TRBJ2-1): DARVTQTPRHKVTEMGQEVTMRCQPILGHNTVFWYRQTMMQGLELLAYFRNRAPLDDSGMPKDRFSAEMPDATLATLKIQPSEPRDSAVYFCASGLLLNEQFFGPGTRLTVL.

The chain combines TRBV7-3 with TRBJ2-1; D assignment may be TRBD1 or TRBD2 (5 bases each). V dropped 2 bases and J dropped 7 bases, with 15 bases sitting between them. The CDR3 contains 15 residues. Germline lookup yields CDR1 SGHTA and CDR2 FQGTGA. The CDR3 sequence is CASSLGGTLVNEQFF. DNA for the CDR3: TGTGCCAGCAGCTTAGGTGGGACGCTGGTGAATGAGCAGTTCTTC.

V usage is TRBV3-1 (or the pseudogene TRBV3-2) and J usage is TRBJ1-2; D possibly corresponds to TRBD1 (5 bases). V lost 2 bases to trimming and J lost 1 base, with 11 bases between them. The CDR3 covers 15 residues. The germline gives CDR1 LGHDT, CDR2 YNNKEL (reference sequence). The DNA of the CDR3 is TGTGCCAGCAGCCAATACAGGACCTATAACTATGGCTACACCTTC. Translation gives CASSQYRTYNYGYTF.

The chain links TRBV7-9 to TRBJ2-3, with D unclear. Germline lookup yields CDR1 SEHNR and CDR2 FQNEAQ (reference sequence). This CDR3 has 14 residues. The V gene lost 1 base and the J gene lost 2 bases, with 7 bases spanning the gap. The CDR3 DNA sequence: TGTGCCAGCAGCTTAGGGATAGACACAGATACGCAGTATTTT. Amino acid sequence: CASSLGIDTDTQYF.

The rearrangement uses TRBV7-9 and TRBJ1-4; D uncertain. The V gene's germline CDR1 is SEHNR and CDR2 FQNEAQ (reference sequence). Trimming stripped 5 bases from V and 0 bases from J, with 7 bases between. This CDR3 region has 14 residues. The CDR3 is CASSQAATNEKLFF. CDR3 bases: TGTGCCAGCAGCCAAGCCGCAACTAATGAAAAACTGTTTTTT.

The rearrangement links TRBV29-1 to TRBJ1-5; 10 bases fit TRBD1. CDR3 length: 18 amino acids. The germline V gene encodes CDR1 SQVTM and CDR2 ANQGSEA. The V and J ends lost 7 bases and 2 bases, in that order; junction bases with no gene match: 17. The CDR3 loop is CSAPDRGPTMRCNQPQHF. The CDR3 region has the DNA TGCAGCGCTCCCGACAGGGGGCCGACAATGCGATGCAATCAGCCCCAGCATTTT.

This clone has more than one count but fewer than ten. The rearrangement uses TRBV6-1 and TRBJ1-2, with D possibly TRBD1 on 6 matching bases. V was clipped by 3 bases and J by 6 bases, with 14 bases between them. The CDR3 has 14 amino acids. Germline V gives CDR1 MNHNS, CDR2 SASEGT. This chain's CDR3 is CASSEWGQGNGYTF. For the CDR3, the DNA is TGTGCCAGCAGTGAGTGGGGGCAGGGGAATGGCTACACCTTC.

The V call is TRBV27, the J call TRBJ1-5; D remains unclear. Per germline, CDR1 MNHEY and CDR2 SMNVEV (reference sequence). This CDR3 has 14 residues. The V end was cut by 4 bases, the J end by 2 bases, with 9 bases between. The CDR3 DNA is TGTGCCAGCAGTTCCAGGACGGGCAATCAGCCCCAGCATTTT. Protein sequence: CASSSRTGNQPQHF.

J is TRBJ1-1 and V is TRBV7-2; D is uncertain. The CDR3 extends over 14 amino acids. Germline V gives CDR1 SGHTA, CDR2 FQGNSA. Trimming stripped 3 bases from V and 4 bases from J, with 12 bases between. CDR3 sequence: CASSFGRKITEAFF. The CDR3 DNA reads TGTGCCAGCAGCTTCGGCAGGAAGATCACTGAAGCTTTCTTT.

V usage is TRBV7-9 and J usage is TRBJ1-5, with 7 bases aligning to TRBD1. CDR1 is SEHNR, CDR2 FQNEAQ, per germline (reference sequence). The length of the CDR3 is 13 residues. V gave up 5 bases and J gave up 4 bases; unmatched junction bases: 2. CDR3 DNA: TGTGCCAGCAGCATGACAGGGAATCAGCCCCAGCATTTT. This sequence encodes CASSMTGNQPQHF.

V usage is TRBV6-1 and J usage is TRBJ1-2; possibly TRBD1 for D (6 bases). The CDR3 length is 16 residues. Germline V gene sequence: CDR1 MNHNS, CDR2 SASEGT. V shed 4 bases and J shed 6 bases, with 21 bases lying between them. The CDR3 DNA reads as TGTGCCAGCAGTGCCCGGGGGGCAGGGGCTTTGGATGGCTACACCTTC. Translated, it gives CASSARGAGALDGYTF.

This clone was recorded only once. The chain joins TRBV7-9 to TRBJ1-6; D call uncertain. The CDR3 is 15 residues long. Per the germline V gene, CDR1 is SEHNR and CDR2 is FQNEAQ (reference sequence). V lost 4 bases and J lost 9, with 16 bases in between. The CDR3 DNA reads TGTGCCAGCAGCTCGTCGGTTTCCTGGGGTTCACCCCTCCACTTT. Protein: CASSSSVSWGSPLHF.

The V and J genes are TRBV10-1 and TRBJ2-3, with TRBD1 matching over 10 bases. The germline gives CDR1 WNHNN, CDR2 SYGVQD (reference sequence). The CDR3 has 19 amino acids. The ends lost 4 bases at V and 4 bases at J; junction bases unmatched: 17. CDR3 protein: CASSGRATEDRGRPDTQYF. Written as DNA, the CDR3 is TGCGCCAGCAGTGGGCGCGCAACCGAAGACAGGGGGCGTCCAGATACGCAGTATTTT.

The gene calls are TRBV12-3 or TRBV12-4 and TRBJ1-5; D is unclear. The CDR3 runs to 12 residues. The ends were cut back, 6 bases at V and 11 bases at J, with 14 bases in the middle. The CDR3 spells CASSPDLAAQHF. CDR3 DNA sequence: TGTGCCAGCAGCCCGGACCTAGCGGCCCAGCATTTT.

This clone occurred a few times. The rearrangement uses TRBV6-4 and TRBJ2-3; no firm D call. The CDR3 covers 15 residues. Germline CDR1 is MRHNA and CDR2 is SNTAGT. Trimming pared 4 bases from V and 1 base from J, leaving 12 bases between. CDR3 region: CASSVSIDGTDTQYF. The CDR3 DNA reads as TGTGCCAGCAGTGTTTCAATCGATGGCACAGATACGCAGTATTTT.

This clone was counted a single time. The J gene is TRBJ2-5, the V gene TRBV27; 10 bases align to TRBD1. CDR3 size: 16 residues. J gave up 7 bases and V 4 bases, and 12 bases lay outside the gene matches. The germline V gene has CDR1 MNHEY and CDR2 SMNVEV (reference sequence). CDR3 sequence: CASSSGTGATSGTQYF. CDR3 bases: TGTGCCAGCAGTTCCGGGACAGGGGCCACCAGTGGGACCCAGTACTTC.

The genes are TRBV2 and TRBJ2-6; TRBD2 is a possible D gene (6 bases). The V end lost 2 bases, the J end lost 0 bases, and 14 bases lay between the germline ends. The CDR3 totals 18 residues. From germline, CDR1 is SNHLY and CDR2 FYNNEI. CDR3 DNA sequence: TGTGCCAGCAGTGAAAGAGAGGGACTGATCTCTGGGGCCAACGTCCTGACTTTC. Translated: CASSEREGLISGANVLTF.

This clone was detected only a few times. The rearrangement uses TRBV5-4 and TRBJ1-2; 7 bases are a match to TRBD1. With V trimmed by 4 bases and J by 7 bases, 7 bases remained unmatched. The CDR3 sequence is 13 residues long. Germline V CDR1 and CDR2: SGHNT, YYREEE (reference sequence). The CDR3 spells CASSPDRVPGYTF. In DNA, the CDR3 is TGTGCCAGCAGCCCCGACAGGGTCCCTGGCTACACCTTC.

The CDR3 here is CAWKGLAENTGELFF. CDR3 nucleotide sequence: TGTGCCTGGAAAGGTCTAGCGGAAAACACCGGGGAGCTGTTTTTT. The chain links TRBV30 to TRBJ2-2; 7 bases fit TRBD2. V lost 4 bases and J lost 2; bases outside the gene matches: 7. The CDR3 length is 15 residues. CDR1 is GTSNPN, CDR2 SVGIG, per germline (reference sequence).

The chain couples TRBV7-2 to TRBJ1-5; D call uncertain. The germline V gene has CDR1 SGHTA and CDR2 FQGNSA. V was shortened by 0 bases and J by 5 bases, with 8 bases between the two germline ends. This CDR3 spans 14 amino acids. The CDR3 DNA follows: TGTGCCAGCAGCTTAGCAGGGAGGGATCAGCCCCAGCATTTT. Translating gives CASSLAGRDQPQHF.

The V gene is TRBV5-5, the J gene TRBJ1-2; TRBD1 might be the D (5 bases). CDR3 length equals 16 residues. Germline V gene data show CDR1 as SGHKS and CDR2 as YYEKEE (reference sequence). V lost 0 bases, J lost 2 bases, and 14 bases lay in between. The CDR3 sequence is CASSLVQGARNYGYTF. CDR3 coding DNA: TGTGCCAGCAGCTTGGTGCAAGGGGCGAGGAACTATGGCTACACCTTC.

This clone has a single count. The genes are TRBV27 and TRBJ2-7, with 11 nucleotides matching TRBD2. Germline V gene sequence: CDR1 MNHEY, CDR2 SMNVEV (reference sequence). The length of the CDR3 is 14 residues. J gave up 2 bases and V 8 bases, and 5 bases lay outside the gene matches. In DNA, the CDR3 is TGTGCCAGCGTAGCGGGAGGGATTCCCTACGAGCAGTACTTC. This translates into CASVAGGIPYEQYF.

CDR3 bases: TGTGCCACCAGTGAGCCAGGGTGGCGGGGTTTACTTAGCAATCAGCCCCAGCATTTT. This translates into CATSEPGWRGLLSNQPQHF. The chain couples TRBV24-1 to TRBJ1-5; D might be TRBD1 (5 bases). The CDR3 has 19 residues. Per germline, CDR1 KGHDR and CDR2 SFDVKD. V was shortened by 4 bases and J by 0 bases, with 21 bases between the two germline ends.

The V and J genes are TRBV25-1 and TRBJ1-2; D not certain. Germline V gene data show CDR1 as MGHDK and CDR2 as SYGVNS. Trimming took off 4 bases at V and 8 bases at J, with 11 bases between the two ends. CDR3 size: 12 residues. The DNA for the CDR3 is TGTGCCAGCAGTGGGACGGCCCAAGGCTACACCTTC. As protein: CASSGTAQGYTF.

The sample holds a few counts of this clone. The rearrangement joins TRBV7-8 to TRBJ2-7; D not certain. Trimming left V 5 bases short and J 2 bases short, with 16 bases between. The CDR3 is made up of 15 amino acids. Germline-derived CDR1 and CDR2 are SGHVS and FQNEAQ. CDR3: CASSRFLSQPYEQYF. DNA for the CDR3: TGTGCCAGCAGCCGATTCCTCTCCCAACCCTACGAGCAGTACTTC.

V is TRBV4-1 and J is TRBJ2-7, with 11 bases lining up with TRBD1. The CDR3 sequence is 14 residues long. Germline trimming cut 5 bases from V and 6 bases from J; bases unmatched to any gene: 6. Germline V gene data show CDR1 as MGHRA and CDR2 as YSYEKL. CDR3 sequence: CASSSGQGAVEQYF. In nucleotides, the CDR3 is TGCGCCAGCAGCTCCGGACAGGGGGCCGTCGAGCAGTACTTC.

The chain couples TRBV21-1 to TRBJ1-6; the tabulated D call, TRBD1, remains unverified against the DNA. TRBV21-1 counts as a pseudogene. The CDR3 is made up of 17 amino acids. Here the CDR3 DNA reads TGTGCCAGCAGCCCAGGTGGCAGGGGGGCATTTAATTCACCCCTCCACTTT. It codes for CASSPGGRGAFNSPLHF.

The chain employs TRBV7-9 and TRBJ2-2; the D call may be TRBD1 or TRBD2 (5 bases each). Trimming cost V 9 bases and J 0 bases, with 11 bases left between them. Germline V gives CDR1 SEHNR, CDR2 FQNEAQ (reference sequence). The CDR3 covers 14 residues. CDR3 sequence (DNA): TGTGCCAGAGGCAGGGACCCGAACACCGGGGAGCTGTTTTTT. This codes for CARGRDPNTGELFF.

The chain has TRBV5-1 and TRBJ2-3; no clear D gene. CDR3 length equals 14 residues. The V gene's germline CDR1 is SGHRS and CDR2 YFSETQ. Trimming stripped 4 bases from V and 2 bases from J, with 11 bases between. CDR3 DNA: TGCGCCAGCAGCCCTGTTAGCTCCACAGATACGCAGTATTTT. Protein product: CASSPVSSTDTQYF.